The 18 T cell receptor beta chains reported below all come from one sample, sequenced in a study of blood T cell repertoires in COVID-19. Sequencing was performed with immunoSEQ multiplex PCR; in TCRdb, only in-frame clones are kept and a portion is missing. There are hundreds of thousands of clones in the sample; approximately 87% occur only once, and roughly 6.4% lies in the top ten. What was sequenced was peripheral blood. These receptors came from a man between 60 and 75 years old who had recovered from COVID-19.

The genes are TRBV12-5 and TRBJ2-1, with 7 bases that match TRBD1. CDR1 is LGHNT and CDR2 is FRNRAP in the germline V gene. The CDR3 has 13 residues. V lost 4 bases to trimming and J lost 9 bases; unmatched junction nucleotides: 6. This chain's CDR3 is CASGSQQGTEQFF. CDR3 in DNA: TGTGCTAGTGGTTCCCAACAGGGGACTGAGCAGTTCTTC.

The chain has TRBV27 and TRBJ2-6, with 7 bases that match TRBD1. Germline CDR1 reads MNHEY; CDR2 reads SMNVEV (reference sequence). The CDR3 has 20 amino acids. The V segment lost 5 bases and the J segment 0 bases; nucleotides outside the gene matches: 16. The CDR3, as DNA: TGTGCCAGCAGTCAGCTACCCCCGGGACAGTCTTTCTCTGGGGCCAACGTCCTGACTTTC. Translated: CASSQLPPGQSFSGANVLTF.

This chain connects TRBV5-1 to TRBJ1-5; the D is unclear. Germline V lookup: CDR1 SGHRS, CDR2 YFSETQ. This CDR3 comprises 14 residues. The V gene lost 0 bases and the J gene lost 7 bases, with 11 bases spanning the gap. The CDR3, as DNA: TGCGCCAGCAGCTTGGTTGGCGGAGAGCAGCCCCAGCATTTT. This gives the protein CASSLVGGEQPQHF.

Note on this clone: Other nucleotide sequences in the sample specify the same CDR3. The V call is TRBV19, the J call TRBJ1-1; the D gene is possibly TRBD1 (5 bases). The V and J ends lost 4 bases and 0 bases respectively, with 9 bases between them. Germline assignment: CDR1 LNHDA and CDR2 SQIVND (reference sequence). The CDR3 is 14 amino acids. Here the CDR3 reads CASSRQGMNTEAFF. The DNA of the CDR3 is TGTGCCAGTAGTAGGCAGGGTATGAACACTGAAGCTTTCTTT.

The rearrangement uses TRBV12-3 or TRBV12-4 and TRBJ1-5; D may be TRBD1 (5 bases). Trimming cost V 6 bases and J 4 bases, with 10 bases left between them. The CDR3 totals 13 residues. The CDR3 coding sequence is TGTGCCAGCAGCAACCAGGGTAATCAGCCCCAGCATTTT. It codes for CASSNQGNQPQHF.

J is TRBJ1-2 and V is TRBV11-2; 7 bases match TRBD1. From germline, CDR1 is SGHAT and CDR2 FQNNGV. The CDR3 runs to 15 residues. After removal of 1 base from V and 4 bases from J, the junction contained 6 bases not matched to a gene. In nucleotides, the CDR3 is TGTGCCAGCAGCTTAGTGGCAGGGGGTGGCTATGGCTACACCTTC. Translating it yields CASSLVAGGGYGYTF.

This clone has only one observation. The V and J genes are TRBV18 and TRBJ2-3; D perhaps matches TRBD1 (5 bases). The V and J ends lost 0 bases and 6 bases respectively, with 7 bases between them. The V gene's germline CDR1 is KGHSH and CDR2 LQKENI. The CDR3 contains 13 residues. CDR3 loop: CASSPPRVDTQYF. CDR3 nucleotide sequence: TGTGCCAGCTCACCACCCAGGGTTGATACGCAGTATTTT.

The chain combines TRBV7-3 with TRBJ2-2, with 9 bases aligning to TRBD1. V shed 5 bases and J 6 bases; nucleotides not matched to a gene: 7. From germline, CDR1 is SGHTA and CDR2 FQGTGA. The CDR3 contains 15 residues. As DNA, the CDR3 is TGTGCCAGCAGCCCGAACAGGGGGCGATCCGGGGAGCTGTTTTTT. This gives the protein CASSPNRGRSGELFF.

The chain has TRBV30 and TRBJ2-2; weak D call: TRBD1 (5 bases). Per the germline V gene, CDR1 is GTSNPN and CDR2 is SVGIG (reference sequence). Trimming shortened V by 1 base and J by 7 bases, and 10 bases separated the two germline ends. The CDR3 is 13 residues long. CDR3 in DNA: TGTGCCTGGAGTGCGACAGTCATCGGGGAGCTGTTTTTT. This encodes CAWSATVIGELFF.

This chain links TRBV5-1 with TRBJ2-7; 12 nucleotides line up with TRBD2. The CDR3 is 19 amino acids. Trimming took 4 bases from V and 5 from J; bases not matched to a gene: 19. Germline-derived CDR1 and CDR2 are SGHRS and YFSETQ. The DNA for the CDR3 is TGCGCCAGCAGCGCAGGGGTAGGGAGGCTAGCGGGAGGGCCCCACGAGCAGTACTTC. This encodes CASSAGVGRLAGGPHEQYF.

The chain is built from TRBV28 and TRBJ2-7; 9 nucleotides align to TRBD2. Unmatched junction bases numbered 11, after V lost 7 bases and J lost 7 bases. CDR1 and CDR2 (germline): MDHEN, SYDVKM. The CDR3 length is 14 residues. The CDR3 region has the DNA TGTGCCAGCATTGCGGGAGGGGGATCTGGGGAGCAGTACTTC. Protein: CASIAGGGSGEQYF.

This clone occurred a few times. This chain uses TRBV7-6 with TRBJ2-3, with TRBD2 as a possible D gene (6 bases). V lost 2 bases to trimming and J lost 0 bases, with 9 bases between them. Germline CDR1 SGHVS, CDR2 FNYEAQ. This CDR3 is built from 15 residues. CDR3 residues: CASSLSAGSTDTQYF. CDR3 DNA sequence: TGTGCCAGCAGCTTAAGTGCGGGGAGCACAGATACGCAGTATTTT. The whole variable domain, remainder taken from reference TRBV7-6 and TRBJ2-3, is GAGVSQSPRYKVTKRGQDVALRCDPISGHVSLYWYRQALGQGPEFLTYFNYEAQQDKSGLPNDRFSAERPEGSISTLTIQRTEQRDSAMYRCASSLSAGSTDTQYFGPGTRLTVL.

Here the CDR3 DNA reads TGTGCCAGTAGTATCCCAGCGGTGGGGGGCTACAATGAGCAGTTCTTC. This translates into CASSIPAVGGYNEQFF. V usage is TRBV19 and J usage is TRBJ2-1; tentative D call: TRBD2 (6 bases). With 3 bases removed from V and 3 bases from J, the gap between germline ends came to 15 bases. The CDR3 length is 16 residues. Germline V CDR1 and CDR2: LNHDA, SQIVND (reference sequence). Filled out from reference TRBV19 and TRBJ2-1, the complete variable domain reads DGGITQSPKYLFRKEGQNVTLSCEQNLNHDAMYWYRQDPGQGLRLIYYSQIVNDFQKGDIAEGYSVSREKKESFPLTVTSAQKNPTAFYLCASSIPAVGGYNEQFFGPGTRLTVL.

The chain recombines TRBV5-4 with TRBJ2-1; 11 nucleotides line up with TRBD1. CDR1 is SGHNT, CDR2 YYREEE, per germline (reference sequence). The J segment lost 6 bases and the V segment lost 2 bases, leaving 4 bases of the junction unmatched. The CDR3 covers 15 residues. CDR3 nucleotides: TGTGCCAGCAGCTTACCGGGACAGGGGGGCAATGAGCAGTTCTTC. Its protein is CASSLPGQGGNEQFF. The variable domain in full, with the rest retrieved from reference TRBV5-4 and TRBJ2-1, is ETGVTQSPTHLIKTRGQQVTLRCSSQSGHNTVSWYQQALGQGPQFIFQYYREEENGRGNFPPRFSGLQFPNYSSELNVNALELDDSALYLCASSLPGQGGNEQFFGPGTRLTVL.

This chain joins TRBV5-4 and TRBJ1-6; the D gene is possibly TRBD1 (5 bases). V dropped 0 bases and J dropped 3 bases, with 7 bases sitting between them. The CDR3 sequence is 15 residues long. The germline V gene has CDR1 SGHNT and CDR2 YYREEE (reference sequence). CDR3 sequence: CASSLGGLYNSPLHF. The CDR3 DNA sequence: TGTGCCAGCAGCTTGGGGGGACTCTATAATTCACCCCTCCACTTT.

The chain has TRBV5-4 and TRBJ1-1, with D perhaps matching TRBD1 (5 bases). Germline V gene lookup returns CDR1 SGHNT and CDR2 YYREEE (reference sequence). The CDR3 length is 14 residues. V lost 5 bases, J lost 2 bases, and 13 bases lay in between. CDR3 in amino acids: CASSRLGGNTEAFF. CDR3 coding DNA: TGTGCCAGCAGTCGACTCGGGGGAAACACTGAAGCTTTCTTT.

This clone was observed a single time. J is TRBJ1-5 and V is TRBV5-3; no definite D call. TRBV5-3 is noted as an ORF with a role that remains uncertain. This CDR3 region has 14 residues. Trimming shortened V by 1 base and J by 6 bases, and 11 bases separated the two germline ends. DNA for the CDR3: TGTGCCAGAAGCTTGCTCGAGGGCACTCAGCCCCAGCATTTT. As protein: CARSLLEGTQPQHF.

The chain joins TRBV3-1 (or the pseudogene TRBV3-2) to TRBJ2-7; tentatively, D is TRBD2 (6 bases). CDR1 LGHDT and CDR2 YNNKEL come from the germline V gene (reference sequence). V lost 4 bases to trimming and J lost 3 bases, with 13 bases between them. The CDR3 totals 14 residues. In DNA, the CDR3 is TGTGCCAGCAGCCCGGGACTCGAGGACTACGAGCAGTACTTC. It encodes CASSPGLEDYEQYF.